The TCR beta chain under discussion was sequenced for a study of shared clonotypes between healthy human individuals. Germline CDR1 reads MGHRA; CDR2 reads YSYEKL. V shed 1 base, J shed 6 bases, and the junction held 6 bases outside the gene matches. CDR3 length: 16 residues. In the case of this clone: Its antigen is undetermined.

Methods used by the authors: Owing to the provision of junction-only sequences devoid of quality scores by immunoSEQ, filtering differed. Clones were read by immunoSEQ multiplex PCR, and TCRdb kept only the in-frame ones, dropping some. That table supplies the V and J calls and clone size; D and trimming were determined from the DNA. Of 1.4 million to 1.5 million clones listed, over 95% were seen once; the top ten hold roughly 1.2%. All donors were Caucasian adults living in Nashville, Tennessee. Study outcomes and limitations: Memory subsets generally showed smaller estimated richness than naive subsets did. Only blood was sampled, and tissue TCR repertoires likely differ from blood ones.

Sequencing used naive CD4+ T cells sorted from blood. Noted subset: CD45RA+ positively selected. The sequence was obtained from a man between 25 and 39 years old in good health. This chain connects TRBV4-1 to TRBJ2-1; 10 bases fit TRBD2. In DNA, the CDR3 is TGCGCCAGCAGCCAAGGCCTGAGCGGGAGGGGCAATGAGCAGTTCTTC. The encoded protein is CASSQGLSGRGNEQFF.